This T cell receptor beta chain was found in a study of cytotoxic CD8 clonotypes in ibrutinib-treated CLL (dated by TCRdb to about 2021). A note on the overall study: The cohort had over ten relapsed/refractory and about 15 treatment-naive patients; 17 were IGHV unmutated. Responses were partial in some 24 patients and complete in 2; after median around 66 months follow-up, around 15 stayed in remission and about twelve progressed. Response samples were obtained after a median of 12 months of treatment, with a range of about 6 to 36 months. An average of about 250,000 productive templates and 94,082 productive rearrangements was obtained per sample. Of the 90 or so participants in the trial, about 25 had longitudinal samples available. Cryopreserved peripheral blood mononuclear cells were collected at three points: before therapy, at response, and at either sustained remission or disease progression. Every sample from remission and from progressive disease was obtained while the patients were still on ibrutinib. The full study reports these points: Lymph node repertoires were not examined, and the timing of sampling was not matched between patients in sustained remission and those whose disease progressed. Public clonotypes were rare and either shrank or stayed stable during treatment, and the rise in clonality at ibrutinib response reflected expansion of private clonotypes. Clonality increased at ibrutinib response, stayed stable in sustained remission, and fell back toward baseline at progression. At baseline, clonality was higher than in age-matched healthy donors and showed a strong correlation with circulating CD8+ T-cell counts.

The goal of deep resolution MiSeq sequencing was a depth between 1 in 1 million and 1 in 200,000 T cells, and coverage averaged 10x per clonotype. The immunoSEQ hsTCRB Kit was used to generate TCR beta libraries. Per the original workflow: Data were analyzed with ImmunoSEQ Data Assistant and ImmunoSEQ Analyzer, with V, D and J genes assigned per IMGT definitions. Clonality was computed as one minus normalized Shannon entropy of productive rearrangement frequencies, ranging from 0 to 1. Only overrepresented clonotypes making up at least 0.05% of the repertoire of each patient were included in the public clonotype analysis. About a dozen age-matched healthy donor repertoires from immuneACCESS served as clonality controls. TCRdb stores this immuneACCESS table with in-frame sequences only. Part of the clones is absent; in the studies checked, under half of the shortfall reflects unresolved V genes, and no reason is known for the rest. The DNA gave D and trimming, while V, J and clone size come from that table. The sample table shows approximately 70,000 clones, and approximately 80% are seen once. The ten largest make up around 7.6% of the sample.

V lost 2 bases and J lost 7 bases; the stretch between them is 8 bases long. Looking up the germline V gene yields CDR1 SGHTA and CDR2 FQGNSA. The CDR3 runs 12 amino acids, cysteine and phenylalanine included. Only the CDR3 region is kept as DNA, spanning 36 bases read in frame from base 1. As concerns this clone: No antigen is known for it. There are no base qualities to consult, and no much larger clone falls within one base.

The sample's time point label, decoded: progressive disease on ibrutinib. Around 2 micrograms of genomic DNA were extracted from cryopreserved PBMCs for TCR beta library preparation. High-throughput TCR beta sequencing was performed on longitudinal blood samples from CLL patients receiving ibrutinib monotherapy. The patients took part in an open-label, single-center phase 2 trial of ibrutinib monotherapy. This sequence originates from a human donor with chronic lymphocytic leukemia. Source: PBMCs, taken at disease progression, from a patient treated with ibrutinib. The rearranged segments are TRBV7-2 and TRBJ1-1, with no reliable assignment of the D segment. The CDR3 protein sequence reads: CASSLQLSEAFF. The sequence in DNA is TGTGCCAGCAGCTTACAATTAAGTGAAGCTTTCTTT.